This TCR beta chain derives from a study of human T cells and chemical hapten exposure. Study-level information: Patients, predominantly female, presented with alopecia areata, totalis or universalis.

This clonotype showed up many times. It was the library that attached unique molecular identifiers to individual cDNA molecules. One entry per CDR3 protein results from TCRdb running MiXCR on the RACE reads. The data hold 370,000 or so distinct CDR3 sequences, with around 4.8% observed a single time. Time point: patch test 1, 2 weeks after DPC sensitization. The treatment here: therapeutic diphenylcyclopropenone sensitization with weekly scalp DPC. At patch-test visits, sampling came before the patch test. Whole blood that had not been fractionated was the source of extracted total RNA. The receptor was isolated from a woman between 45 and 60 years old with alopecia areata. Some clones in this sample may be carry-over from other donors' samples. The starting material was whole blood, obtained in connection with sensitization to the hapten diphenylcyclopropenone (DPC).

The CDR3 sequence: CASSLESPNYGYTF. CDR3 in DNA: TGTGCCAGCAGCTTAGAATCTCCAAACTATGGCTACACCTTC. The rearrangement links TRBV13 to TRBJ1-2; no definite D call. The CDR3 is 14 residues long. Per the germline V gene, CDR1 is PRHDT and CDR2 is FYEKMQ (reference sequence). V lost 1 base to trimming and J lost 2 bases, with 8 bases between them.